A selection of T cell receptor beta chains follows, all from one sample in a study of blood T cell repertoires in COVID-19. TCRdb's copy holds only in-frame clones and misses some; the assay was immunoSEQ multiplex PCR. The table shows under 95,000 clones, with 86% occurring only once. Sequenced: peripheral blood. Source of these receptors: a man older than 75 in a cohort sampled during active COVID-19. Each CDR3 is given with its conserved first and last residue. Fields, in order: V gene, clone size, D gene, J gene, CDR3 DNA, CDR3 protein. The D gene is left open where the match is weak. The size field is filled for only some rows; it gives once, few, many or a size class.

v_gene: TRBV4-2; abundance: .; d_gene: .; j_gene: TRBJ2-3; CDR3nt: TGTGCCAGCAGCCCTGGCGGGCGGGGTGAGACAGATACGCAGTATTTT; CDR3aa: CASSPGGRGETDTQYF
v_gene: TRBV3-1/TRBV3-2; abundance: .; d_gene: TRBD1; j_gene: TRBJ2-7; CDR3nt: TGTGCCAGCAGCTCCCCGGGACAGGTCTACGAGCAGTACTTC; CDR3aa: CASSSPGQVYEQYF
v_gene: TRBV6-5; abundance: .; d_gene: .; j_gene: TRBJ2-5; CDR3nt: TGTGCCAGCAGTTACGGCGGGGCAGAGACCCAGTACTTC; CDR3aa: CASSYGGAETQYF
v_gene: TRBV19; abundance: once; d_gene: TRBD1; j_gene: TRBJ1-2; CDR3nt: TGTGCCAGTATCCGGACAGGGGGGGAACCCTATGGCTACACCTTC; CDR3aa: CASIRTGGEPYGYTF
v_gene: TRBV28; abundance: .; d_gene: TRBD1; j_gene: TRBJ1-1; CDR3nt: TGTGCCAGCAGTTTCGGGGACAGGGGAGCTTTCTTT; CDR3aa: CASSFGDRGAFF
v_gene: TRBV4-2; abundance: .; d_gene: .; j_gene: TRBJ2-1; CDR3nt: TGTGCCAGCAGCCAAGTGTCGGCGGGGGAGCAGTTCTTC; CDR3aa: CASSQVSAGEQFF
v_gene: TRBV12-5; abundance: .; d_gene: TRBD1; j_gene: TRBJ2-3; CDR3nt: TGTGCTAGTGGTTTGGTACGGACAGGGGAAGATACGCAGTATTTT; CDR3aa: CASGLVRTGEDTQYF
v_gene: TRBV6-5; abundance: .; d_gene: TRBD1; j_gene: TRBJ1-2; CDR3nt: TGTGCCAGCAGTCCTGGGACAGGAAACTATGGCTACACCTTC; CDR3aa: CASSPGTGNYGYTF
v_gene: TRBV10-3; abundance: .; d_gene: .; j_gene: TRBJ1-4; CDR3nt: TGTGCCATCAGTGAGTCCGGACAGGAAAAACTGTTTTTT; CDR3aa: CAISESGQEKLFF
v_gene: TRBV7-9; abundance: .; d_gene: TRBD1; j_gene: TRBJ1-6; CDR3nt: TGTGCCAGCAGCCAAGGACAGGGTTATTTTTCACCCCTCCACTTT; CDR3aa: CASSQGQGYFSPLHF
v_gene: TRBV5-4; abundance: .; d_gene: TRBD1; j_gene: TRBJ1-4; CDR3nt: TGTGCCAGCAGCCCCAGACAGGGGGATGGAGAAAAACTGTTTTTT; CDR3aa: CASSPRQGDGEKLFF
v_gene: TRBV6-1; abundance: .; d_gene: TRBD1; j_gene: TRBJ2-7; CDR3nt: TGTGCCAGCAGTGAAGTGGGACAGGGGGCTTACGAGCAGTACTTC; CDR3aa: CASSEVGQGAYEQYF
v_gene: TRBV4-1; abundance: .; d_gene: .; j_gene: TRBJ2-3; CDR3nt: TGCGCCAGCAGCCAACTCCCTGGGAGTACGGTTACGCAGTATTTT; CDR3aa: CASSQLPGSTVTQYF
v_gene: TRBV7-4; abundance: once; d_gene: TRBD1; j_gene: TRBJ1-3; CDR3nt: TGTGCCAGCAGCTTATTCAGGGGGACCTCTGGAAACACCATATATTTT; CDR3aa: CASSLFRGTSGNTIYF
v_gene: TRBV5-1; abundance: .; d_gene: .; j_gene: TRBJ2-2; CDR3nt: TGCGCCAGCAGCGACCGGCGGGGATTCGAAACCGGGGAGCTGTTTTTT; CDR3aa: CASSDRRGFETGELFF